This section outlines one T cell receptor beta chain sequence together with its context. Construction of the TCR beta libraries employed iRepertoire HTBI primers in conjunction with Arm-PCR of CDR3 regions. One entry per CDR3 protein, called by TCRdb with MiXCR from the multiplex PCR reads. Of 500,000 to 800,000 distinct CDR3 sequences detected, 25% to 35% appear once; the ten largest clones hold around 42%. The sample comes from a study of regulatory T cells in long-lasting Graves disease. The time point was: persistent/refractory GD, antithyroid drugs over 5 years with positive TRAb. The TCR library was prepared using RNA isolated from PBMCs. The trim removed 5 bases at V and 4 bases at J, leaving 14 bases unmatched. This CDR3 contains 17 residues.

This TCR derives from a female donor with Graves disease. The sequenced sample was peripheral blood mononuclear cells (PBMCs), obtained when the disease was refractory, from a patient treated with antithyroid drugs. This rearrangement joins TRBV12-3 or TRBV12-4 to TRBJ2-1; 7 bases map to TRBD2. CDR3 loop: CASSHLVGGRGYNEQFF. For the CDR3, the DNA is TGTGCCAGCAGTCACCTCGTCGGGGGGAGGGGATACAATGAGCAGTTCTTC.